These T cell receptor beta chains were read from a single sample in a study of shared clonotypes between healthy human individuals. The protocol was immunoSEQ multiplex PCR, while the TCRdb copy is restricted to in-frame clones and leaves out a portion. The sample includes fewer than 1.4 million clones, 75% to 80% of them seen just once. Sample: memory CD4+ T cells from PBMCs. Receptors originate from a man younger than 35 in good health. Some clones in this sample may be carry-over from other donors' samples. Both conserved end residues are part of each CDR3. The D gene is left open where the match is weak. Clone size is stated in some rows and not others, as once, few, many or a class when expanded.

TRBV4-2	-	-	TRBJ2-7	TGTGCCAGCAGCCAAGTAAGCGGATCCTACGAGCAGTACTTC	CASSQVSGSYEQYF
TRBV5-1	-	-	TRBJ2-3	TGCGCCAGCAGCTCCGGGACCCCCACAGATACGCAGTATTTT	CASSSGTPTDTQYF
TRBV28	-	-	TRBJ2-7	TGTGCCAGCAGGACCCTCTCCTACGAGCAGTACTTC	CASRTLSYEQYF
TRBV10-3	-	-	TRBJ2-1	TGTGCCATCAGTGCCCTTGATGAGCAGTTCTTC	CAISALDEQFF
TRBV6-1	-	-	TRBJ2-1	TGTGCCAGCAGTGAGAAGGCGGAGACCTACAATGAGCAGTTCTTC	CASSEKAETYNEQFF
TRBV9	many	TRBD2	TRBJ2-1	TGTGCCAGCAGCGTAGGACTAGCGGGAGAAACTAGGCAGTTCTTC	CASSVGLAGETRQFF
TRBV28	medium-sized	TRBD1	TRBJ2-2	TGTGCCAGCAGTTTAACAGGGGCGGGCGGGGAGCTGTTTTTT	CASSLTGAGGELFF
TRBV27	-	TRBD2	TRBJ2-2	TGTGCCAGCAGTTTGTATAAAGCGGGAGCGAACACCGGGGAGCTGTTTTTT	CASSLYKAGANTGELFF
TRBV5-6	-	-	TRBJ1-5	TGTGCCAGCAGCTTGGCGGAAAGAGAGGATCAGCCCCAGCATTTT	CASSLAEREDQPQHF
TRBV19	-	-	TRBJ2-3	TGTGCCAGTAGTATCCTAAGTCCTCTGAGCACAGATACGCAGTATTTT	CASSILSPLSTDTQYF
TRBV11-2	-	TRBD2	TRBJ2-2	TGTGCCAGCAGCCCCAGGTTGCTAGCGGGATCCCCGAGGACCGGGGAGCTGTTTTTT	CASSPRLLAGSPRTGELFF
TRBV6-6	-	-	TRBJ1-1	TGTGCCAGCAGTCCCTTCCGAGAAGGGGCGGGTGAAGCTTTCTTT	CASSPFREGAGEAFF
TRBV5-4	-	-	TRBJ2-5	TGTGCCAGCAGCTCTGCCGGGACCCAGTACTTC	CASSSAGTQYF
TRBV15	-	-	TRBJ1-2	TGTGCCACCAGCACCGCGAGGGGTGGCTACACCTTC	CATSTARGGYTF
TRBV6-5	-	-	TRBJ2-3	TGTGCCAGCAGTTACTCGACCGGGGCGGCAGATACGCAGTATTTT	CASSYSTGAADTQYF
TRBV6-5	-	TRBD1	TRBJ2-1	TGTGCCAGCAGTTACCGACAGGGCGGCAACAATGAGCAGTTCTTC	CASSYRQGGNNEQFF
TRBV6-6	few	-	TRBJ1-3	TGTGCCATCAGGGGTACTGGAAACACCATATATTTT	CAIRGTGNTIYF
TRBV7-8	-	TRBD1	TRBJ1-2	TGTGCCAGCAGCTTAATGGCCCGCCAGGGGGACTATGGCTACACCTTC	CASSLMARQGDYGYTF
TRBV5-1	few	TRBD2	TRBJ2-7	TGCGCCAGCAGCTTGGTAGCGGGAGTGGTCTACGAGCAGTACTTC	CASSLVAGVVYEQYF
TRBV19	few	-	TRBJ2-6	TGTGCCAGTAGCCTCCCTCCTATGTCTGGGGCCAACGTCCTGACTTTC	CASSLPPMSGANVLTF
TRBV29-1	-	-	TRBJ2-1	TGCAGCGCCCCGCTGAGACAGACCATGGGCAATGAGCAGTTCTTC	CSAPLRQTMGNEQFF
TRBV2	-	-	TRBJ2-7	TGTGCCAGCTTAGGGGGGGAGGAGTCCTACGAGCAGTACTTC	CASLGGEESYEQYF
TRBV10-3	-	-	TRBJ1-3	TGTGCCATCAGTGTTTCGGGACCGACCTCTGGAAACACCATATATTTT	CAISVSGPTSGNTIYF
TRBV29-1	-	TRBD2	TRBJ2-7	TGCAGCGTTGGGGCTAGCGGCTACGAGCAGTACTTC	CSVGASGYEQYF
TRBV5-1	few	-	TRBJ2-1	TGCGCCAGCAGCTTGGGGGGCAGCAATGAGCAGTTCTTC	CASSLGGSNEQFF
TRBV5-1	once	TRBD1	TRBJ2-7	TGCGCCAGCAGCTCCGGACAGGGGGGTCTTGAGCAGTACTTC	CASSSGQGGLEQYF